Below are 9 T cell receptor beta chains sequenced from a single sample in a study of control samples from healthy donors and cancer patients (TCRdb year 2020). Library preparation was by the immunoSEQ multiplex PCR assay. The source is immuneACCESS, and TCRdb retained only in-frame sequences with V and J called. Part of the clones is not carried over; for the studies checked, unresolved V genes explain less than half of this, and the remainder is unexplained. The sample table records approximately 81,000 clones; around 94% of these occur just once. In total, the top ten clones hold around 4.9% of the sample. Sequences were obtained from blood. The receptors come from a woman between 18 and 29 years old in good health.

The rearrangement joins TRBV5-4 to TRBJ2-7, with 11 bases that match TRBD2. CDR1 SGHNT and CDR2 YYREEE come from the germline V gene (reference sequence). Losses at the gene ends were 5 bases for V and 0 bases for J; bases not matched to a gene: 13. The CDR3 extends over 18 amino acids. The CDR3 DNA is TGTGCCAGCAGATATCCTAGCGGGAGGCCTCGCCGCTCCTACGAGCAGTACTTC. Protein product: CASRYPSGRPRRSYEQYF.

CDR3 bases: TGTGCCAGCAGCTTGGGTCGCAGGCTTAACGATGAGCAGTTCTTC. This encodes CASSLGRRLNDEQFF. This chain joins TRBV5-4 and TRBJ2-1; no clear D gene. The V and J ends lost 0 bases and 8 bases respectively, with 15 bases between them. CDR3 length: 15 residues. Germline loops: CDR1 SGHNT, CDR2 YYREEE (reference sequence).

The chain combines TRBV5-8 with TRBJ2-7; D gene unclear. V was clipped by 5 bases and J by 7 bases, with 16 bases between them. The CDR3 is made up of 13 amino acids. CDR1 is SGHTS and CDR2 is YDEGEE in the germline V gene. The CDR3 here is CASSPSQVEEQYF. The CDR3 DNA is TGTGCCAGCAGTCCCAGTCAGGTGGAAGAGCAGTACTTC.

J is TRBJ1-5 and V is TRBV3-1 (or the pseudogene TRBV3-2); D gene uncertain. Germline lookup yields CDR1 LGHDT and CDR2 YNNKEL (reference sequence). Trimming cost V 7 bases and J 1 base, with 8 bases left between them. This CDR3 contains 13 residues. CDR3 amino acids: CASTLGSNQPQHF. The CDR3 nucleotides read TGTGCCAGCACCCTGGGGAGCAATCAGCCCCAGCATTTT.

In DNA, the CDR3 is TGTGCCAGCAGCTTGTGGGGATCCTCCCAAGAGACCCAGTACTTC. This translates into CASSLWGSSQETQYF. This chain joins TRBV5-6 and TRBJ2-5, with no clear D. The V end was cut by 1 base, the J end by 1 base, with 11 bases between. The CDR3 extends over 15 amino acids. Germline CDR1 is SGHDT and CDR2 is YYEEEE.

V gene TRBV7-8 combines with J gene TRBJ2-7, with a tentative D call TRBD2 (5 bases). Trimming pared 1 base from V and 3 bases from J, leaving 7 bases between. Germline V CDR1 and CDR2: SGHVS, FQNEAQ. The CDR3 covers 13 residues. The CDR3 is CASSLGEIYEQYF. The CDR3 bases are TGTGCCAGCAGCTTAGGGGAGATCTACGAGCAGTACTTC.

The chain carries TRBV3-1 (or the pseudogene TRBV3-2) and TRBJ2-7, with D possibly matching TRBD1 (5 bases). Germline loops: CDR1 LGHDT, CDR2 YNNKEL (reference sequence). Trimming took 4 bases from V and 3 from J, leaving 10 bases between them. The CDR3 sequence is 13 residues long. The CDR3 nucleotides are TGTGCCAGCAGCCGCCAGCAGGGCTACGAGCAGTACTTC. It specifies CASSRQQGYEQYF.

This sequence joins TRBV7-9 and TRBJ2-7, with 7 bases matching TRBD2. This CDR3 contains 15 residues. CDR1 SEHNR and CDR2 FQNEAQ come from the germline V gene (reference sequence). J lost 8 bases, V lost 5 bases, and 15 bases had no gene match. The CDR3 loop reads CASSNRDYPIRQQYF. CDR3 sequence (DNA): TGTGCCAGCAGCAACCGGGACTACCCCATTCGGCAGCAGTACTTC. Based on the CDR3 plus reference TRBV7-9 and TRBJ2-7, the full variable domain is DTGVSQNPRHKITKRGQNVTFRCDPISEHNRLYWYRQTLGQGPEFLTYFQNEAQLEKSRLLSDRFSAERPKGSFSTLEIQRTEQGDSAMYLCASSNRDYPIRQQYFGPGTRLTVT.

The chain joins TRBV5-4 to TRBJ2-1; 8 bases align to TRBD2. V was pared by 4 bases and J by 10 bases, with 4 bases of the junction left unmatched. Germline V gene lookup returns CDR1 SGHNT and CDR2 YYREEE (reference sequence). This CDR3 comprises 12 residues. This CDR3 is CASSREGREQFF. CDR3 in DNA: TGTGCCAGCAGCCGGGAGGGTAGAGAGCAGTTCTTC.